This TCR beta chain was recovered during a study of blood T cell repertoires in COVID-19. About the research overall: Donors in the United States, Italy and Spain gave samples during acute or convalescent COVID-19. T cells, B-cell-depleted T cells, or PBMCs provided the cDNA or gDNA that served as material.

In the authors' methods: Reference gene primers were amplified, and this amplification served to estimate nucleated cell counts. The protocol was immunoSEQ multiplex PCR, while the TCRdb copy is restricted to in-frame clones and leaves out a portion. Clone size and V and J calls were adopted from that table, with D and trimming inferred from the DNA. The table shows 100,000 to 150,000 clones, with 65% to 90% occurring only once. Trimming at V came to 1 base and at J to 2 bases, leaving 0 bases not matched to a gene. The CDR3 is 14 amino acids. Germline CDR1 is SGHNT and CDR2 is YENEEA. The sequenced sample consisted of peripheral blood. This chain connects TRBV11-3 to TRBJ2-3, with 7 positions matching TRBD2. The clonotype was recovered from a man older than 75 with active or convalescent COVID-19. The CDR3 loop reads CASSLGLATDTQYF. CDR3 DNA sequence: TGTGCCAGCAGCTTAGGACTAGCCACAGATACGCAGTATTTT.